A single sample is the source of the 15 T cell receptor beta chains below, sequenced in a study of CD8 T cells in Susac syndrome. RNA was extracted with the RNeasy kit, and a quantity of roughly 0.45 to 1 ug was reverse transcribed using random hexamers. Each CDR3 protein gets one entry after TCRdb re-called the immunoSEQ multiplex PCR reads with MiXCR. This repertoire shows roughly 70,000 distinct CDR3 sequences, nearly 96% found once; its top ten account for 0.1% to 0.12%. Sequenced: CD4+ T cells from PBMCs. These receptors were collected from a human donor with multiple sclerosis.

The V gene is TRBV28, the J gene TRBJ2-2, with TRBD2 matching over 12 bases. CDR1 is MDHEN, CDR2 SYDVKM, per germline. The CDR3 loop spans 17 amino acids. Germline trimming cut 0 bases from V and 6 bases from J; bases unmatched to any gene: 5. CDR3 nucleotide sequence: TGTGCCAGCAGTTTATGGACCCTAGCGGGGGGGCCCGGGGAGCTGTTTTTT. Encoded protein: CASSLWTLAGGPGELFF. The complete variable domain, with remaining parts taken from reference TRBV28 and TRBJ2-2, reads DVKVTQSSRYLVKRTGEKVFLECVQDMDHENMFWYRQDPGLGLRLIYFSYDVKMKEKGDIPEGYSVSREKKERFSLILESASTNQTSMYLCASSLWTLAGGPGELFFGEGSRLTVL.

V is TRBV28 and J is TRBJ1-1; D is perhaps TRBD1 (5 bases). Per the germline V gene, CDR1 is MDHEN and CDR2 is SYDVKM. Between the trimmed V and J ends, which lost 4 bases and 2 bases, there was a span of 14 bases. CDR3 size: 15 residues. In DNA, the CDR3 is TGTGCCAGCAGTTCCTCTGGGGCGGGAAACACTGAAGCTTTCTTT. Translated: CASSSSGAGNTEAFF.

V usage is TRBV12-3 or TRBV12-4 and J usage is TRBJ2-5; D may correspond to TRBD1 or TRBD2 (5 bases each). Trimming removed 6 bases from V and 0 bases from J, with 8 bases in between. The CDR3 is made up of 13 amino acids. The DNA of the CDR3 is TGTGCCAGCAGAGCGGACAACCAAGAGACCCAGTACTTC. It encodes CASRADNQETQYF.

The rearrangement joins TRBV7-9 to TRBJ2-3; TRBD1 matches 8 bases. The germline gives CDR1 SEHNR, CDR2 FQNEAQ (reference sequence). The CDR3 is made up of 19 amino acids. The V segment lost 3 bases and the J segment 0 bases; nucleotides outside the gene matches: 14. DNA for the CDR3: TGTGCCAGCAGCTTGCGGACAGGGTGGATTCGCTCTAGCACAGATACGCAGTATTTT. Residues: CASSLRTGWIRSSTDTQYF. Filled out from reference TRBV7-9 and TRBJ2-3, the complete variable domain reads DTGVSQNPRHKITKRGQNVTFRCDPISEHNRLYWYRQTLGQGPEFLTYFQNEAQLEKSRLLSDRFSAERPKGSFSTLEIQRTEQGDSAMYLCASSLRTGWIRSSTDTQYFGPGTRLTVL.

The CDR3 sequence: CASSPGQHNEKLFF. The CDR3 DNA is TGCGCCAGCAGCCCGGGACAGCATAATGAAAAACTGTTTTTT. The V and J genes are TRBV5-1 and TRBJ1-4; TRBD1 aligns across 7 bases. Germline V gene lookup returns CDR1 SGHRS and CDR2 YFSETQ. The junction had 4 bases not matched to a gene; V was cut back by 4 bases and J by 4 bases. This CDR3 is 14 amino acids long.

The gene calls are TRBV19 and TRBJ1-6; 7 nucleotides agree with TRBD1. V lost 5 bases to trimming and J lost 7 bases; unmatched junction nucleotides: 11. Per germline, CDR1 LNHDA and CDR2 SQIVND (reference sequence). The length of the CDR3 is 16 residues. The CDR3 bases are TGTGCCAGTAGTGACCAGGGGGATCTGGGAAATTCACCCCTCCACTTT. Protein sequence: CASSDQGDLGNSPLHF.

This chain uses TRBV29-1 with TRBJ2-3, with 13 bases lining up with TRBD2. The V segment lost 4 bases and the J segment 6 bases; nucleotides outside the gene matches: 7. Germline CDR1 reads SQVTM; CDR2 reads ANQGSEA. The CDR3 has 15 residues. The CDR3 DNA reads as TGCAGCGTTGGTACTAGCGGGGGGGCAGGTGATACGCAGTATTTT. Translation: CSVGTSGGAGDTQYF.

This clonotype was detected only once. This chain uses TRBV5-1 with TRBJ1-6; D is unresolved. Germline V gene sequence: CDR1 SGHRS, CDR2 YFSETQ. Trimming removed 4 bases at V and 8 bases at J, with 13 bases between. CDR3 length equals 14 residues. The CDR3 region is CASSLGGKDSPLHF. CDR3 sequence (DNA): TGCGCCAGCAGCCTGGGAGGGAAGGATTCACCCCTCCACTTT.

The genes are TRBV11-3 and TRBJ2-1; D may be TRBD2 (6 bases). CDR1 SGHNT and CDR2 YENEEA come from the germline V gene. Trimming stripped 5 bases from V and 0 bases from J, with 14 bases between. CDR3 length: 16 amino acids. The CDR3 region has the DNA TGTGCCAGCAGCCCGTACCGGGGGAGCTCCTACAATGAGCAGTTCTTC. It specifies CASSPYRGSSYNEQFF. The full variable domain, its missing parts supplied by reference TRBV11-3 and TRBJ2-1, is EAGVVQSPRYKIIEKKQPVAFWCNPISGHNTLYWYLQNLGQGPELLIRYENEEAVDDSQLPKDRFSAERLKGVDSTLKIQPAELGDSAVYLCASSPYRGSSYNEQFFGPGTRLTVL.

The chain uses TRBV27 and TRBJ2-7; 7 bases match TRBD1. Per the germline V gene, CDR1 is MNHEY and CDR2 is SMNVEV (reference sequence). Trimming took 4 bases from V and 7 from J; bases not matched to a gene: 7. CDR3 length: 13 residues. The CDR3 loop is CASSYTGAREQYF. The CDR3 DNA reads TGTGCCAGCAGTTACACAGGGGCTCGGGAGCAGTACTTC.

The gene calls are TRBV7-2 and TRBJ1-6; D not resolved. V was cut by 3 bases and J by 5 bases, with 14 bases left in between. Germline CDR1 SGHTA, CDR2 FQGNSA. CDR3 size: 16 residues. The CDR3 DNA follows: TGTGCCAGCAGCTTTATGCTCAAGGAGAATAATTCACCCCTCCACTTT. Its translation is CASSFMLKENNSPLHF.

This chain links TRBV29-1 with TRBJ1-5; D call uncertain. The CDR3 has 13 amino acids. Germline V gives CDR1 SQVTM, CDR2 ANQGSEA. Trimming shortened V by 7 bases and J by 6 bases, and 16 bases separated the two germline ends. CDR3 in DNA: TGCAGCGCGGGCCGTTCTGTTGGTCAGCCCCAGCATTTT. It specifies CSAGRSVGQPQHF.

This chain's CDR3 is CSAGTADQPQHF. Here the CDR3 DNA reads TGCAGTGCCGGGACAGCCGATCAGCCCCAGCATTTT. The chain uses TRBV20-1 and TRBJ1-5, with 7 bases that match TRBD1. The CDR3 runs 12 residues. V dropped 6 bases and J dropped 5; count of bases not matched to a gene: 4. Germline CDR1 DFQATT, CDR2 SNEGSKA (reference sequence).

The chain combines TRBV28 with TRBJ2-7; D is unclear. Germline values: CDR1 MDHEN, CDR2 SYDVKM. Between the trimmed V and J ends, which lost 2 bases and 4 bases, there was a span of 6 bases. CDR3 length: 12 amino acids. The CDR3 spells CASSLGMYEQYF. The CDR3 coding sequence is TGTGCCAGCAGTTTAGGAATGTACGAGCAGTACTTC.

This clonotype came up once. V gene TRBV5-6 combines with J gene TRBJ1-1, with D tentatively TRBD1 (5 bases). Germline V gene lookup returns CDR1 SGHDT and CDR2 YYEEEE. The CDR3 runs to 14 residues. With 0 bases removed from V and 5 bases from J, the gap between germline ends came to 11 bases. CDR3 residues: CASSLGPAGTEAFF. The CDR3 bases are TGTGCCAGCAGCTTGGGGCCGGCAGGGACTGAAGCTTTCTTT.